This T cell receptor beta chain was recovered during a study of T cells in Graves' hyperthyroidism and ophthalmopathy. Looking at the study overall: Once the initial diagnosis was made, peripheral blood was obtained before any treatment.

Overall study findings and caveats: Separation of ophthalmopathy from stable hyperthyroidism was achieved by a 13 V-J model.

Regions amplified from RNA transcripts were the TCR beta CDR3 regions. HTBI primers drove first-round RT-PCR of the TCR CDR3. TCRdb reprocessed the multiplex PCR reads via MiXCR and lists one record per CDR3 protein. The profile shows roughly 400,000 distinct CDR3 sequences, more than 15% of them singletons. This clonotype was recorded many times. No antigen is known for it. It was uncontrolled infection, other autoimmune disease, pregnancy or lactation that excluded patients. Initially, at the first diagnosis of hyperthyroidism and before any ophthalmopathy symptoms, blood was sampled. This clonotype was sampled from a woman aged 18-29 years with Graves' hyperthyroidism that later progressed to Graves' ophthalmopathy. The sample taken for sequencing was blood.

CDR3 amino acids: CSVDGLAPFSTDTQYF. The CDR3 DNA sequence: TGCAGCGTTGATGGCCTCGCTCCTTTTAGCACAGATACGCAGTATTTT. V usage is TRBV29-1 and J usage is TRBJ2-3; D not certain. Germline V lookup: CDR1 SQVTM, CDR2 ANQGSEA. Trimming took off 3 bases at V and 0 bases at J, with 16 bases between the two ends. The CDR3 covers 16 residues.